This T cell receptor (beta chain) was captured by sequencing in a study of immune heterogeneity within non-small cell lung tumors (dated by TCRdb to between 2017 and 2018). With regard to the full study: By histology, a handful of squamous cell carcinomas, over eight non-squamous carcinomas and 1 tumor not otherwise specified were included. TCR repertoires were analyzed from 55 to 70 tumor loci of some 15 patients, whereas transcriptome data were available for only 35 to 50 loci from about a dozen patients. The study combined whole-exome sequencing, RNA-seq and TCR beta repertoire sequencing of multiple spatially distinct regions from each NSCLC tumor to examine intratumoral immune heterogeneity. Binding of neoantigens to the HLA alleles of each patient was predicted with netMHCpan-3.0 for mutant peptides of 8 to 11 amino acids. The full study reports these points: Identical dominant CDR3B clonotypes recurred across loci within a patient, yet different tumor locations also harbored unique high-frequency clones. High-frequency TCR beta clonotypes were found to be largely distinct between individual patients. A moderate positive correlation (R roughly 0.35), which was statistically significant, linked local T-cell repertoire clonality to local tumor mutational burden.

Worth noting for this clonotype: Its antigen has not been determined. No qualities accompany the bases; no much larger clone lies one base away.

The TCR template was genomic DNA extracted from bulk tumor tissue, and about 0.6 ug of gDNA was amplified for each sample. During surgery, multiple biopsies were taken from each primary tumor and placed as far apart as possible within the tumor mass. The study cohort was described as untreated, and patients were newly diagnosed NSCLC cases undergoing curative surgery. The donor group was made up of about 15 newly diagnosed non-small cell lung cancer patients undergoing surgery with curative intent. Resected tumor masses were reviewed by two independent pathologists. Only high-quality DNA and RNA samples were carried forward to sequencing. Including cysteine and phenylalanine, the CDR3 has 11 amino acids. Here the CDR3 DNA is all that survives: 33 bases in frame from base 1. V loses 7 bases, J loses 5 bases, and the germline ends lie 5 bases apart. The TCR beta CDR3 region was amplified with a multiplex PCR system, in which a first round of nine to ten cycles was run using 32 V-gene forward and 13 J-gene reverse primers. A QIAGEN Multiplex PCR Kit was used for first-round PCR, and the primer sequences were filed in Chinese patent CN105087789A. A second PCR round added Illumina universal primers using the Phusion High-Fidelity PCR Kit. Sequencing of the TCR libraries was done on the Illumina HiSeq X Ten platform in paired-end mode with a 151 bp read length. In the paper's pipeline: Reads without multiplex PCR primers were removed using Cutadapt, read pairs were merged using PEAR, and CDR3 regions were called using MiXCR with default settings. Repertoire diversity was assessed by Shannon entropy, and clonality was calculated as one minus the Shannon entropy divided by the ln of the count of productive unique sequences. Clonotypes at a frequency of at least 0.5% were defined as dominant or high-frequency T-cell clones. Starting from the raw public reads, TCRdb applied fastp trimming at Q25, assembled clones with MiXCR and retained in-frame beta chains. Every CDR3 protein is listed once, alongside the most common genes and DNA of its rows. V and J calls and clone size were set by TCRdb, not the authors. For this sample there are tens of thousands of distinct CDR3 sequences; about 25% appear just once. The ten largest clones add up to less than 4% of the sample.

The chain employs TRBV12-3 or TRBV12-4 and TRBJ2-2, with the D segment identity uncertain. The sequence came from a man aged 35-49 years with non-small cell lung cancer. Sequenced material: lung tumor tissue. The DNA sequence follows: TGTGCCAGCATCTTAACCGGGGAGCTGTTTTTT. It is translated as CASILTGELFF.